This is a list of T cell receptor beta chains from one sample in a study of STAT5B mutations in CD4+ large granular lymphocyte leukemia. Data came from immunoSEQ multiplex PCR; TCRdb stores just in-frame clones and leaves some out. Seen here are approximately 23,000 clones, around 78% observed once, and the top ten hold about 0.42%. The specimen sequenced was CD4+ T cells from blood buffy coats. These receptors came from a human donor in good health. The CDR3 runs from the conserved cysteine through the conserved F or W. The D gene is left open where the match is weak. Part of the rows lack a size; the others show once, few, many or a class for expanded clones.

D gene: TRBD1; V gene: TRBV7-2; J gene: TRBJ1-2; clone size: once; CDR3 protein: CASSLGTGGGGYTF; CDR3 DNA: TGTGCCAGCAGCTTAGGGACAGGGGGCGGGGGCTACACCTTC
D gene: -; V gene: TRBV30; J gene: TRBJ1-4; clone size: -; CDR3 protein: CAWSVGRLREGSEKLFF; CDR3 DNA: TGTGCCTGGAGTGTAGGTAGGCTCAGGGAAGGAAGTGAAAAACTGTTTTTT
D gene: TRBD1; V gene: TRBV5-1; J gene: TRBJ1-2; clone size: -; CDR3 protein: CASSSGTGVLGSNLDGYTF; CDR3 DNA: TGCGCCAGCAGCTCCGGGACAGGGGTTTTAGGGTCTAACCTAGATGGCTACACCTTC
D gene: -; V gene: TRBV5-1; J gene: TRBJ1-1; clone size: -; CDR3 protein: CASSPIGRSEAFF; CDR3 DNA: TGCGCCAGCAGCCCGATTGGACGGAGTGAAGCTTTCTTT
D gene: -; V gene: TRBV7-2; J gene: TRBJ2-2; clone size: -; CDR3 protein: CASSLFRFSLNTGELFF; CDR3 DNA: TGTGCCAGCAGCTTATTTCGGTTCAGTCTGAACACCGGGGAGCTGTTTTTT
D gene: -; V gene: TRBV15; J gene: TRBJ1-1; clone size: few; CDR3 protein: CATSRPPGRAFF; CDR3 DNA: TGTGCCACCAGCAGGCCCCCGGGGCGTGCTTTCTTT
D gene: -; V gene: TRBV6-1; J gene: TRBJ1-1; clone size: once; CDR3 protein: CASRTQGIGVTEAFF; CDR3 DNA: TGTGCCAGCCGTACCCAGGGGATCGGGGTCACTGAAGCTTTCTTT
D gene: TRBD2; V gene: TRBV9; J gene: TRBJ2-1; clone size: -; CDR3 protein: CASSATGTSGGGEQFF; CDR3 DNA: TGTGCCAGCAGCGCAACCGGGACTAGCGGGGGGGGTGAGCAGTTCTTC
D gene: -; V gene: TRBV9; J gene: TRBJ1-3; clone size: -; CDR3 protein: CASSVGSGEGTIYF; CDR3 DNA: TGTGCCAGCAGCGTAGGGTCAGGGGAAGGCACCATATATTTT
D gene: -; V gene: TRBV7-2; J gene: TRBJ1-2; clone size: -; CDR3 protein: CASSSEAFYGYTF; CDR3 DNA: TGTGCCAGCAGCTCGGAGGCCTTCTATGGCTACACCTTC
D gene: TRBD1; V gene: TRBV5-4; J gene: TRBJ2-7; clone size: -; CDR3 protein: CASSLGGFSSYEQYF; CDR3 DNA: TGTGCCAGCAGCCTAGGGGGCTTCAGCTCCTACGAGCAGTACTTC
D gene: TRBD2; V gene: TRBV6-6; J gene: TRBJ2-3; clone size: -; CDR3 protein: CASSYSASGSQDTQYF; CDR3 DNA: TGTGCCAGCAGTTACTCGGCCAGCGGGAGTCAAGATACGCAGTATTTT
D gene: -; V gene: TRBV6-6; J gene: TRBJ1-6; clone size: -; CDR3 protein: CASSPGNFPPLHF; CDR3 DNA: TGTGCCAGCAGTCCAGGGAATTTTCCACCCCTCCACTTT
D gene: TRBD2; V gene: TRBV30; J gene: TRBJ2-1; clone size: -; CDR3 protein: CAWKGTSGPYLVDNEQFF; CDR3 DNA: TGTGCCTGGAAGGGGACTAGCGGGCCCTACCTCGTGGACAATGAGCAGTTCTTC
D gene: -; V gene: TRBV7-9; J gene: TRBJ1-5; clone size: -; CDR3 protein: CASSLAEGGNQPQHF; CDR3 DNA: TGTGCCAGCAGCTTAGCGGAAGGGGGCAATCAGCCCCAGCATTTT
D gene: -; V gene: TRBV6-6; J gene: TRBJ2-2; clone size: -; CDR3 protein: CASSYSGASGELFF; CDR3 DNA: TGTGCCAGCAGTTATAGCGGTGCCTCCGGGGAGCTGTTTTTT
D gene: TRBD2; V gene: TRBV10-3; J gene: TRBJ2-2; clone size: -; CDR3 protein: CAISRSGTRSGELFF; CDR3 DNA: TGTGCCATCAGCCGTAGCGGGACTAGATCCGGGGAGCTGTTTTTT
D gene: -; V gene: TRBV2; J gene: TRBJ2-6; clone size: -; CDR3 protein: CASVRDISGANVLTF; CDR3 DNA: TGTGCCAGCGTTAGGGACATCTCTGGGGCCAACGTCCTGACTTTC
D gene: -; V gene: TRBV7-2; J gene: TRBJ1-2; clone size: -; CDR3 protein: CASSPTWDRRYGYTF; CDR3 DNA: TGTGCCAGCAGCCCTACTTGGGACCGTCGCTATGGCTACACCTTC
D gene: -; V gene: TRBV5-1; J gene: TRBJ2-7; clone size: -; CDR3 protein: CASSFRLGDSYEQYF; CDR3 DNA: TGCGCCAGCAGCTTTCGTTTAGGGGACTCCTACGAGCAGTACTTC
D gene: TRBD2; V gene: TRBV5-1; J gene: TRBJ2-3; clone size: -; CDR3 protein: CASSLLTSGSGDTQYF; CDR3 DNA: TGCGCCAGCAGCCTCTTAACTAGCGGGAGTGGAGATACGCAGTATTTT
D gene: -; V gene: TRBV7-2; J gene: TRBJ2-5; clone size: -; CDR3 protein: CASSVRMEETQYF; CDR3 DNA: TGTGCCAGCAGCGTAAGGATGGAAGAGACCCAGTACTTC
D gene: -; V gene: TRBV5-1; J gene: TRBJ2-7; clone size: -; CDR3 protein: CASSGAVPPYEQYF; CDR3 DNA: TGCGCCAGCAGCGGGGCCGTCCCGCCCTACGAGCAGTACTTC
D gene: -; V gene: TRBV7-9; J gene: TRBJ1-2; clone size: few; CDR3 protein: CASKPKTYPNYGYTF; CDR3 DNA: TGTGCCAGCAAACCTAAGACATATCCTAACTATGGCTACACCTTC
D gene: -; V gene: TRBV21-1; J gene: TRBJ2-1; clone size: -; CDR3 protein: CASSPPFLPWLAGHEQFF; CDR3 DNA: TGTGCCAGCAGCCCACCCTTTTTGCCTTGGCTAGCGGGACATGAGCAGTTCTTC
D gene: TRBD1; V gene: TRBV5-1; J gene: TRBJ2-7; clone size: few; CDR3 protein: CASSYYGTGREQYF; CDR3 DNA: TGCGCCAGCAGCTACTACGGGACAGGGAGGGAGCAGTACTTC
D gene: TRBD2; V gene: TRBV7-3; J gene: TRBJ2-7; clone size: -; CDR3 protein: CASSPGASGRYEQYF; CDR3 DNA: TGTGCCAGCAGCCCAGGGGCTAGCGGGAGGTACGAGCAGTACTTC
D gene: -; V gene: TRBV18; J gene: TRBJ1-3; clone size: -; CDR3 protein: CASSPPGISGNTIYF; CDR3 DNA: TGTGCCAGCTCACCACCTGGGATCTCTGGAAACACCATATATTTT
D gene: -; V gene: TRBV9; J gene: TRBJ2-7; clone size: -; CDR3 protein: CASSAYSQPLGEQYF; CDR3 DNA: TGTGCCAGCAGCGCCTACAGTCAACCATTGGGTGAGCAGTACTTC
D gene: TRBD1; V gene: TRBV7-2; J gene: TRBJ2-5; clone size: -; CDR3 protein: CASSPRGQGSVETQYF; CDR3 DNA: TGTGCCAGCAGCCCCCGGGGACAGGGGTCCGTGGAGACCCAGTACTTC
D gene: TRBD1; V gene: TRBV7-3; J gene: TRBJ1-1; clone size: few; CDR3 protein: CASSWGTGGLGTEAFF; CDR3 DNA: TGTGCCAGCAGCTGGGGGACAGGGGGCTTGGGCACTGAAGCTTTCTTT
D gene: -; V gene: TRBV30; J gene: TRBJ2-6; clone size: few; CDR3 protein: CACDSGWGTNSGANVLTF; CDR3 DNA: TGTGCCTGCGACTCGGGGTGGGGGACCAACTCTGGGGCCAACGTCCTGACTTTC
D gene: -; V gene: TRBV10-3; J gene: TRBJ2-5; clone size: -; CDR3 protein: CAIRTGTEEGETQYF; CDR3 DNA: TGTGCCATCAGAACCGGGACTGAGGAGGGAGAGACCCAGTACTTC
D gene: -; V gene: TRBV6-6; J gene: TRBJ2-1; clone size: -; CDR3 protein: CASSYSERGVSKQFF; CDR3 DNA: TGTGCCAGCAGTTACTCGGAGAGAGGCGTATCTAAGCAGTTCTTC
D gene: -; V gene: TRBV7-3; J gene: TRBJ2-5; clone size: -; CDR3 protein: CASSLVGTVQETQYF; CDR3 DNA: TGTGCCAGCAGCTTGGTCGGGACGGTCCAAGAGACCCAGTACTTC
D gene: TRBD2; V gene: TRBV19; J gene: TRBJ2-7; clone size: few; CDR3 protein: CASSRRTSGYTYEQYF; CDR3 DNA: TGTGCCAGTAGTAGAAGGACTAGCGGGTACACTTACGAGCAGTACTTC
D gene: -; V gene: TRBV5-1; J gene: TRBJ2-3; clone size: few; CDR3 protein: CASSPSTSSTDTQYF; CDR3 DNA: TGCGCCAGCAGCCCGAGTACCTCTAGCACAGATACGCAGTATTTT
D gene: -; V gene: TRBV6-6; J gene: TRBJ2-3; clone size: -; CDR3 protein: CASSYTGPQLDTQYF; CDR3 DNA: TGTGCCAGCAGTTACACAGGGCCACAGTTGGATACGCAGTATTTT
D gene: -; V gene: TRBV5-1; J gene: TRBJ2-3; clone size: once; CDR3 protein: CASSLQPGAGTDTQYF; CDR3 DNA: TGCGCCAGCAGCTTGCAACCGGGGGCGGGCACAGATACGCAGTATTTT
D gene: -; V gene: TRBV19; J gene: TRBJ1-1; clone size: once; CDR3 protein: CASSIGKPGQLNTEAFF; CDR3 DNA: TGTGCCAGTAGTATAGGGAAACCGGGACAACTGAACACTGAAGCTTTCTTT
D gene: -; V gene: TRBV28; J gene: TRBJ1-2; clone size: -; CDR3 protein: CASSPGGGGDYGYTF; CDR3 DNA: TGTGCCAGCAGTCCCGGTGGGGGGGGCGACTATGGCTACACCTTC
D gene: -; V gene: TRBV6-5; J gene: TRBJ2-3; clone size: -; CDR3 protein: CASSYSPLTSTDTQYF; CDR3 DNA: TGTGCCAGCAGTTACTCACCTCTAACTAGCACAGATACGCAGTATTTT
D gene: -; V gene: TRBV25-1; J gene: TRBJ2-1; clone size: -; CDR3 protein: CASRSSGAPYNEQFF; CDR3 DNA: TGTGCCAGCAGGTCCAGCGGTGCGCCCTACAATGAGCAGTTCTTC
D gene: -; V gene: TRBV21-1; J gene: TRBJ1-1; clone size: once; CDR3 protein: CASSPRHLNTEAFF; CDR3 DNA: TGTGCCAGCAGCCCCCGACACCTGAACACTGAAGCTTTCTTT
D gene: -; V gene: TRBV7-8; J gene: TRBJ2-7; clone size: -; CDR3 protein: CASSLQGGVYEQYF; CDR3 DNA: TGTGCCAGCAGCTTACAGGGGGGTGTATACGAGCAGTACTTC
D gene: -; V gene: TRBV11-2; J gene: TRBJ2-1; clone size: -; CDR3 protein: CASSRLGAGLLYNEQFF; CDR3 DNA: TGTGCCAGCAGCCGTCTGGGGGCGGGACTCCTCTACAATGAGCAGTTCTTC
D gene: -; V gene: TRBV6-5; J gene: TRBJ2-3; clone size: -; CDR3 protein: CASSYSLSKDTQYF; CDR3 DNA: TGTGCCAGCAGTTACTCACTGAGTAAAGATACGCAGTATTTT
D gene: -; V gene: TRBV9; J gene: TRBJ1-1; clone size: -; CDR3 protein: CASSVDARTEYGEAFF; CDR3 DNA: TGTGCCAGCAGCGTAGACGCGCGAACGGAGTATGGTGAAGCTTTCTTT